This T cell receptor beta chain was captured by sequencing in a study of cytomegalovirus exposure and HLA in healthy donors. Across the whole study: A preliminary data release comprised 80 million or so unique TCRs obtained from HLA-typed donors. Study-wide results and caveats: One cluster of highly shared sequence variants probably arose as a sequencing artifact.

Turning to this clone: What it binds is not known.

Between the trimmed V and J ends, which lost 4 bases and 2 bases, there was a span of 15 bases. Germline CDR1 and CDR2: MNHNY and SVGAGI (reference sequence). CDR3 size: 15 residues. 60 Vbeta and 13 Jbeta primers were used in PCR. Libraries were prepared by immunoSEQ multiplex PCR; TCRdb keeps only in-frame clonotypes and omits some of them. Among more than 95,000 clones, around 74% were seen once, and the ten largest hold roughly 13%. The rearrangement joins TRBV6-6 to TRBJ2-7; D may be TRBD1 (8 bases). The receptor comes from a woman in her seventies in good health and CMV-seropositive. The sequenced material came from PBMCs. This CDR3 is CASSLRTGRAYEQYF. The CDR3 nucleotides are TGTGCCAGCAGTTTACGGACAGGGAGGGCCTACGAGCAGTACTTC.